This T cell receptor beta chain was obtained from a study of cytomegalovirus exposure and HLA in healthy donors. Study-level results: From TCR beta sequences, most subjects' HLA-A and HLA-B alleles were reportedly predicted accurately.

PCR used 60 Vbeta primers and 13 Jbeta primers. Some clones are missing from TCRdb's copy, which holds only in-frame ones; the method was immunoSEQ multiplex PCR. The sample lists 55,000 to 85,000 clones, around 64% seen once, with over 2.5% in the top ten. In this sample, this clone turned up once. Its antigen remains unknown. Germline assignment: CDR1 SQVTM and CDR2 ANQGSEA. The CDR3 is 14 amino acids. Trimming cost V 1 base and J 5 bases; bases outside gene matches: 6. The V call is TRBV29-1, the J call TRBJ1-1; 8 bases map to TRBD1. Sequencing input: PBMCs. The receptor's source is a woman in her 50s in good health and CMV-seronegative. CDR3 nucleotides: TGCAGCGTTGAAGCAGGGGGCGGTCGGACTGAAGCTTTCTTT. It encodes CSVEAGGGRTEAFF.